These 8 T cell receptor beta chains were sequenced from one sample in a study of T cells expressing NK-cell markers. From its re-call of the 5' RACE reads, TCRdb lists each CDR3 protein once, without DNA. Here the sample table reports 500,000 to 600,000 distinct CDR3 sequences. Sequencing was done on a sample of blood T cells: a sorted CD56 or NKG2C T cell subset, CD4+ or CD8+ T cells, or bulk PBMC T cells (not recorded which). All receptors derive from a man aged 18 to 30 in good health.

The chain links TRBV5-1 to TRBJ2-2; absent DNA, TCRdb's TRBD1 call cannot be checked. The CDR3 consists of 16 residues. Germline V gene sequence: CDR1 SGHRS, CDR2 YFSETQ. The CDR3 sequence is CASSLMGQSVAGELFF.

The chain has TRBV20-1 and TRBJ2-1; TCRdb lists TRBD2, though no DNA is available to test this call. Germline assignment: CDR1 DFQATT and CDR2 SNEGSKA (reference sequence). The CDR3 is 13 residues long. CDR3 sequence: CSARSGSYGEQFF.

The chain combines TRBV2 with TRBJ1-6. This CDR3 has 15 residues. Germline values: CDR1 SNHLY, CDR2 FYNNEI. The CDR3 loop is CASSEAEQSYSPLHF.

CDR3 residues: CASSPPPGQGYYEQYF. The chain couples TRBV14 to TRBJ2-7; the TCRdb call, TRBD1, lacks DNA for checking. Germline V lookup: CDR1 SGHDN, CDR2 FVKESK. This CDR3 region has 16 residues.

V usage is TRBV2 and J usage is TRBJ1-5. CDR3 length: 16 amino acids. Germline CDR1 is SNHLY and CDR2 is FYNNEI. This chain's CDR3 is CASREFGFGGNQPQHF. The full variable domain, its missing parts supplied by reference TRBV2 and TRBJ1-5, is EPEVTQTPSHQVTQMGQEVILRCVPISNHLYFYWYRQILGQKVEFLVSFYNNEISEKSEIFDDQFSVERPDGSNFTLKIRSTKLEDSAMYFCASREFGFGGNQPQHFGDGTRLSIL.

The gene calls are TRBV4-3 and TRBJ2-1; there is no DNA to check the TCRdb D call of TRBD1. CDR1 is LGHNA and CDR2 is YSLEER in the germline V gene. The CDR3 loop spans 14 amino acids. CDR3 sequence reads: CASSQKGGGTEQFF.

This chain links TRBV7-9 with TRBJ1-5. Per germline, CDR1 SEHNR and CDR2 FQNEAQ (reference sequence). This CDR3 region has 13 residues. The CDR3: CASSRSGNQPQHF.

This sequence joins TRBV7-2 and TRBJ2-5. Germline V gene lookup returns CDR1 SGHTA and CDR2 FQGNSA. This CDR3 spans 11 amino acids. CDR3: CASSSHGLQYF. The full variable domain, in which reference TRBV7-2 and TRBJ2-5 provide the parts outside the CDR3, is GAGVSQSPSNKVTEKGKDVELRCDPISGHTALYWYRQSLGQGLEFLIYFQGNSAPDKSGLPSDRFSAERTGGSVSTLTIQRTQQEDSAVYLCASSSHGLQYFGPGTRLLVL.